The entry below describes one T cell receptor (beta chain). This entry is derived from a study of blood T cell repertoires in COVID-19. Study context: Sources were T cells, B-cell-depleted T cells, or PBMCs; the material itself was cDNA or gDNA.

Germline V gene data show CDR1 as SGHDN and CDR2 as FVKESK. The CDR3 has 15 residues. The V end lost 2 bases, the J end lost 8 bases, and 18 bases lay between the germline ends. Enrolled during active infection, Seattle patients were then followed longitudinally. TCRdb's copy holds only in-frame clones and misses some; the assay was immunoSEQ multiplex PCR. This table holds 150,000 to 200,000 clones, roughly 80% found once. The specimen sequenced was peripheral blood. The chain joins TRBV14 to TRBJ1-2; weak D call: TRBD1 (6 bases). This TCR derives from a woman aged 40 to 49 with COVID-19, enrolled during active disease. The DNA for the CDR3 is TGTGCCAGCAGCCAAACTCAGGGGACCAGGGAGGGCTACACCTTC. Translated: CASSQTQGTREGYTF.